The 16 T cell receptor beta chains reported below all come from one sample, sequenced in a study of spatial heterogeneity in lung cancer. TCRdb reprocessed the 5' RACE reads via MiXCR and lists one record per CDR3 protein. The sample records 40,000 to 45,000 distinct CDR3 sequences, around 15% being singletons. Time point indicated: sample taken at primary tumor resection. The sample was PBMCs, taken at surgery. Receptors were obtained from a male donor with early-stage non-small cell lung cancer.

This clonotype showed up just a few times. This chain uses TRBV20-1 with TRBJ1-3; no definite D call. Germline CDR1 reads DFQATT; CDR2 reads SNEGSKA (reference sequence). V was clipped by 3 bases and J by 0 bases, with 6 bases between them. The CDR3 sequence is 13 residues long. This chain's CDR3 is CSARMDSGNTIYF. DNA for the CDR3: TGCAGTGCTAGGATGGACTCTGGAAACACCATATATTTT.

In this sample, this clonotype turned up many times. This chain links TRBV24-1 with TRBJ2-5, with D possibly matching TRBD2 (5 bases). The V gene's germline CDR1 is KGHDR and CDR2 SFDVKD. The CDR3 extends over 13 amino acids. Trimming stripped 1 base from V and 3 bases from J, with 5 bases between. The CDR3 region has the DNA TGTGCCACCAGTGATTTAGCGGAAGAGACCCAGTACTTC. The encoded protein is CATSDLAEETQYF.

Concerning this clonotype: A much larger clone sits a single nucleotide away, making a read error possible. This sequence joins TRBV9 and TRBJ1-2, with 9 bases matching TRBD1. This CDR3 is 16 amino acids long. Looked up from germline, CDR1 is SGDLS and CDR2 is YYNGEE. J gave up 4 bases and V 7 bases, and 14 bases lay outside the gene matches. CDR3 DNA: TGTGCCAGCTGCAGGGACAGGGAGATACCTATCTATGGCTACACCTTC. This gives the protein CASCRDREIPIYGYTF.

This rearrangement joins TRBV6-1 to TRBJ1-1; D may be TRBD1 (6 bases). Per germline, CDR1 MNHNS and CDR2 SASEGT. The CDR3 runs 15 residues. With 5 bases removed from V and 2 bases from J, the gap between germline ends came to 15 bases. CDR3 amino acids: CASSRGAGANTEAFF. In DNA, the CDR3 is TGTGCCAGCAGTAGAGGGGCGGGGGCCAACACTGAAGCTTTCTTT.

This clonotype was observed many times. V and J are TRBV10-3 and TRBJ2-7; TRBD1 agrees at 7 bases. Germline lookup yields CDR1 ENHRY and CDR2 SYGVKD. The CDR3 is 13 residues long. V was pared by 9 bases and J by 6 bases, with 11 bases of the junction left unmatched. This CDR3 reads CAMGSGGQFEQYF. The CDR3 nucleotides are TGTGCCATGGGTTCAGGGGGTCAATTCGAGCAGTACTTC.

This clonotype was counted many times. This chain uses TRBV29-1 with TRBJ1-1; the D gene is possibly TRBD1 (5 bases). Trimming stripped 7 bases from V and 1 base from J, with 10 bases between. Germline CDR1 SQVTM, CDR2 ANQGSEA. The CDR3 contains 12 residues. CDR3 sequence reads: CSAGTANTEAFF. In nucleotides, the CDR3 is TGCAGCGCCGGGACCGCGAACACTGAAGCTTTCTTT.

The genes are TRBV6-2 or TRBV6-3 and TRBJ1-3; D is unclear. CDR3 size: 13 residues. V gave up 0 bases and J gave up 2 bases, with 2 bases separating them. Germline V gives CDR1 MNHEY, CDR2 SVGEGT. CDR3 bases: TGTGCCAGCAGTTACTCGACTGGAAACACCATATATTTT. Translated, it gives CASSYSTGNTIYF.

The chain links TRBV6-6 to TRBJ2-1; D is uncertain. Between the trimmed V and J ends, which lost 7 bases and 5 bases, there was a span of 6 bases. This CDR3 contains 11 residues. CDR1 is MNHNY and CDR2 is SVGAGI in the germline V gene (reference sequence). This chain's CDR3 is CASKWNNEQFF. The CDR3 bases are TGTGCCAGCAAATGGAACAATGAGCAGTTCTTC.

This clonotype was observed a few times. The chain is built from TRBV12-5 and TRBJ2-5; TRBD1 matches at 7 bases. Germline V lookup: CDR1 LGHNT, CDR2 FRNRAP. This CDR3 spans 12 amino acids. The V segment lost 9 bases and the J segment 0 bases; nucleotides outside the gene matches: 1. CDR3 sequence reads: CASQGDQETQYF. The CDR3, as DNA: TGTGCTAGCCAGGGGGACCAAGAGACCCAGTACTTC.

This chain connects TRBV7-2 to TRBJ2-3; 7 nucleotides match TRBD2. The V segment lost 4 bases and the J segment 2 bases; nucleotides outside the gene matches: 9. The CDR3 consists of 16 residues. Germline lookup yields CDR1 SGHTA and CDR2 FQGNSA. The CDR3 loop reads CASSSRSGAITDTQYF. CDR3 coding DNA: TGTGCCAGCAGCTCCCGAAGCGGGGCGATCACAGATACGCAGTATTTT.

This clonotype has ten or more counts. CDR3 sequence (DNA): TGTGCCAGCACTCCTGCCGGGACAGGGACCGGGGAGCTGTTTTTT. It encodes CASTPAGTGTGELFF. V and J are TRBV12-3 or TRBV12-4 and TRBJ2-2, with 9 bases aligning to TRBD1. Trimming took 7 bases from V and 5 from J; bases not matched to a gene: 8. The CDR3 covers 15 residues.

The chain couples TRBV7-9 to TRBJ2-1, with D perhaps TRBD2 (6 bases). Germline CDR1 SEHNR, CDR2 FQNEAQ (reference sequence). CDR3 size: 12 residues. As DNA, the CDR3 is TGTGGGGTGGCGGGGACCTACAATGAGCAGTTCTTC. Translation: CGVAGTYNEQFF.

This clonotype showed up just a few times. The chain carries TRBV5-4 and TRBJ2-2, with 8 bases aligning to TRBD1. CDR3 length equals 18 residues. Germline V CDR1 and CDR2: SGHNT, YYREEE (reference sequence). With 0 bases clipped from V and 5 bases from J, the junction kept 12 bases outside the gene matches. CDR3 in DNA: TGTGCCAGCAGCTTGGGGGGTTCGCATGGACAGGGAACCGGGGAGCTGTTTTTT. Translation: CASSLGGSHGQGTGELFF.

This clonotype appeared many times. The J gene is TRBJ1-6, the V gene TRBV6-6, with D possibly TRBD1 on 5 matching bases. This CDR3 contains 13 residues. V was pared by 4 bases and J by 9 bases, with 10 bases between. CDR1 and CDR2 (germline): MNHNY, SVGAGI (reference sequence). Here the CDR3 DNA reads TGTGCCAGCAGTTCCACAGGAATTTCACCCCTCCACTTT. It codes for CASSSTGISPLHF.

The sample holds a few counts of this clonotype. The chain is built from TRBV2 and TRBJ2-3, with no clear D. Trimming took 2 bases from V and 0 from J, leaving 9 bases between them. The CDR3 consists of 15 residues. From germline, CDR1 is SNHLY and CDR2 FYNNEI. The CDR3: CASSELRFSTDTQYF. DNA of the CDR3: TGTGCCAGCAGTGAACTCAGGTTTAGCACAGATACGCAGTATTTT.

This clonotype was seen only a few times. The DNA of the CDR3 is TGTGCCAGCAGTTTACCAGCACAAAACTATGGCTACACCTTC. This gives the protein CASSLPAQNYGYTF. The V call is TRBV12-3 or TRBV12-4, the J call TRBJ1-2; D call uncertain. V was trimmed by 2 bases and J by 2 bases, leaving 9 bases between them. The CDR3 runs 14 residues.